This entry lists 28 T cell receptor gamma chains sequenced from one sample in a study of intestinal T cells in coeliac disease. For each case, the template was genomic DNA from ten 5-µm formalin-fixed paraffin-embedded scrolls. LymphoTrack primers amplified TRG sequences from approximately 180 ng of biopsy DNA. TCRdb processed the multiplex PCR reads again with the CATT caller. Seen here are about 730 gamma-chain clones, about 44% observed once, and the top ten hold 20% to 25%. Sequenced sample: a duodenal biopsy. These receptors all stem from a human donor with celiac disease.

The V call is TRGV2, the J call TRGJP1. The CDR3 runs to 13 residues. Germline V gene data show CDR1 as EGSNGY and CDR2 as YDSYNSKV. Unmatched junction bases numbered 15, after V lost 10 bases and J lost 10 bases. CDR3 nucleotide sequence: TGTGCCACTGGGACGGCGGGGATTTGGTTCAAGATATTT. Translated: CATGTAGIWFKIF.

The chain is built from TRGV2 and TRGJ1 or TRGJ2. CDR1 EGSNGY and CDR2 YDSYNSKV come from the germline V gene. The CDR3 contains 14 residues. Unmatched junction bases numbered 15, after V lost 5 bases and J lost 8 bases. In nucleotides, the CDR3 is TGTGCCACCTGGGGACGGGCGGGCCCTAATAAGAAACTCTTT. It codes for CATWGRAGPNKKLF.

This chain connects TRGV10 to TRGJ1 or TRGJ2. TRGV10 is an open reading frame whose function is uncertain. The trim removed 11 bases at V and 12 bases at J, leaving 23 bases unmatched. This CDR3 is 14 amino acids long. The CDR3 bases are TGTGCTGCGGGTGGGATTATTCGTTTTGGGGGGAAACTCTTT. Protein: CAAGGIIRFGGKLF.

V usage is TRGV4 and J usage is TRGJ1 or TRGJ2. The CDR3 covers 16 residues. Trimming removed 3 bases from V and 5 bases from J; junction bases left unmatched: 16. Germline V gene sequence: CDR1 EGSTGY, CDR2 YDSYTSSV. In DNA form, the CDR3 reads TGTGCCACCTGGGATTTTAACGGGTTCAAGGATTATAAGAAACTCTTT. Its translation: CATWDFNGFKDYKKLF.

The V call is TRGV2, the J call TRGJ1 or TRGJ2. V shed 2 bases, J shed 0 bases, and the junction held 10 bases outside the gene matches. CDR1 and CDR2 (germline): EGSNGY, YDSYNSKV. The CDR3 sequence is 16 residues long. CDR3 sequence (DNA): TGTGCCACCTGGGACGAGTGGACCGCGAATTATTATAAGAAACTCTTT. The encoded protein is CATWDEWTANYYKKLF.

This clone is large within its sample. The same CDR3 also results from other DNA sequences found in this sample. The chain combines TRGV2 with TRGJP1. The CDR3 is made up of 15 amino acids. With V trimmed by 5 bases and J by 4 bases, 10 bases remained unmatched. Looked up from germline, CDR1 is EGSNGY and CDR2 is YDSYNSKV. CDR3 DNA sequence: TGTGCCACCTGGGTCTGGGATGGCACTGGTTGGTTCAAGATATTT. Amino acid sequence: CATWVWDGTGWFKIF.

In its sample, this clone ranks as large. The chain uses TRGV8 and TRGJP1. CDR3 size: 17 residues. Germline-derived CDR1 and CDR2 are VENAVY and YDSYNSRV. The CDR3 protein is CAPGIIHEYTTGWFKIF. The CDR3 DNA follows: TGTGCACCTGGGATTATCCACGAATATACCACTGGTTGGTTCAAGATATTT.

V usage is TRGV10 and J usage is TRGJP1. TRGV10 belongs to the ORF category, with a function that is uncertain. J lost 9 bases, V lost 8 bases, and 19 bases had no gene match. The CDR3 is 16 amino acids. The CDR3 is CAAWDYVSEDSWFKIF. CDR3 DNA sequence: TGTGCTGCGTGGGATTATGTTTCTGAAGACAGTTGGTTCAAGATATTT.

The chain carries TRGV3 and TRGJ1 or TRGJ2. The CDR3 is 11 amino acids. Germline CDR1 reads VTNTFY; CDR2 reads YDVSTARD (reference sequence). CDR3 nucleotide sequence: TGTGCACCTCGGGACCCAGATAAGAAACTCTTT. This encodes CAPRDPDKKLF.

This clone appeared a single time. The V gene is TRGV10, the J gene TRGJP1. TRGV10 is flagged as an ORF with uncertain function. CDR3 size: 17 residues. The V gene end was trimmed by 8 bases and the J gene end by 3 bases; junction bases not matched to a gene: 16. The CDR3 sequence: CAAWDPSRLSTGWFKIF. DNA of the CDR3: TGTGCTGCGTGGGATCCTTCACGATTATCCACTGGTTGGTTCAAGATATTT.

In the case of this clone: Other nucleotide sequences from this sample produce the same CDR3. The gene calls are TRGV2 and TRGJP2. This CDR3 is built from 18 residues. The J segment lost 1 base and the V segment lost 1 base, leaving 12 bases of the junction unmatched. Germline CDR1 reads EGSNGY; CDR2 reads YDSYNSKV. CDR3 DNA: TGTGCCACCTGGGACGGCCAATTCCCTGGTAGTAGTGATTGGATCAAGACGTTT. It specifies CATWDGQFPGSSDWIKTF.

Details on this clone: There is a difference at residue 6 between the TCRdb protein and the DNA translation, so the protein given here was translated from the DNA. V gene TRGV8 combines with J gene TRGJ1 or TRGJ2. The CDR3 loop spans 13 amino acids. Germline CDR1 and CDR2: VENAVY and YDSYNSRV. J was trimmed by 3 bases and V by 3 bases; bases with no gene match: 5. Here the CDR3 DNA reads TGTGCCACCTGGGATTGTCGTTATTATAAGAAACTCTTT. Encoded protein: CATWDCRYYKKLF.

Judged by abundance, this clone is large. This chain links TRGV9 with TRGJ1 or TRGJ2. From germline, CDR1 is GITISATS and CDR2 ISYDGTV (reference sequence). CDR3 length: 13 residues. The V segment lost 3 bases and the J segment 1 base; nucleotides outside the gene matches: 3. The CDR3 DNA reads as TGTGCCTTGTGGGAGCCCAATTATTATAAGAAACTCTTT. Amino acids: CALWEPNYYKKLF.

The V gene is TRGV8, the J gene TRGJP2. CDR1 is VENAVY and CDR2 is YDSYNSRV in the germline V gene. The V gene end was trimmed by 5 bases and the J gene end by 0 bases; junction bases not matched to a gene: 6. This CDR3 contains 15 residues. The DNA for the CDR3 is TGTGCCACCTGGGCCCCATATAGTAGTGATTGGATCAAGACGTTT. Translated, it gives CATWAPYSSDWIKTF.

This clone is large (0.1 to 1%) in the sample. The rearrangement joins TRGV4 to TRGJ1 or TRGJ2. CDR1 is EGSTGY, CDR2 YDSYTSSV, per germline. The J segment lost 5 bases and the V segment lost 1 base, leaving 8 bases of the junction unmatched. The CDR3 is 14 residues long. The CDR3 sequence is CATWDGLLHYKKLF. DNA of the CDR3: TGTGCCACCTGGGATGGCCTCCTCCATTATAAGAAACTCTTT.

Relative to its sample, this clone is large. This chain connects TRGV3 to TRGJ1 or TRGJ2. CDR1 and CDR2 from the germline V gene are VTNTFY and YDVSTARD (reference sequence). J was trimmed by 5 bases and V by 0 bases; bases with no gene match: 4. The CDR3 sequence is 13 residues long. In DNA form, the CDR3 reads TGTGCCACCTGGGACAGGCCCGATTATAAGAAACTCTTT. The encoded protein is CATWDRPDYKKLF.

This chain uses TRGV5 with TRGJ1 or TRGJ2. Germline loops: CDR1 VINAFY, CDR2 YDVSNSKD. With 1 base clipped from V and 6 bases from J, the junction kept 6 bases outside the gene matches. This CDR3 contains 13 residues. CDR3 region: CATWDSCGYKKLF. Written as DNA, the CDR3 is TGTGCCACCTGGGACAGCTGTGGTTATAAGAAACTCTTT.

In regard to this clone: Just one base apart from a much larger clone, this may be a read error. Other DNA sequences within the sample encode an identical CDR3. V gene TRGV4 combines with J gene TRGJP2. CDR3 length: 15 amino acids. Germline V lookup: CDR1 EGSTGY, CDR2 YDSYTSSV. The V segment lost 0 bases and the J segment 5 bases; nucleotides outside the gene matches: 6. The CDR3 DNA sequence: TGTGCCACCTGGGATGGGCTTAGCAGTGATTGGATCAAGACGTTT. Translation: CATWDGLSSDWIKTF.

This rearrangement joins TRGV9 to TRGJ1 or TRGJ2. The CDR3 is 13 residues long. With V trimmed by 1 base and J by 13 bases, 13 bases remained unmatched. Germline V gene lookup returns CDR1 GITISATS and CDR2 ISYDGTV (reference sequence). The CDR3 bases are TGTGCCTTGTGGGAGGTTAAGCTATTAAGAAAACTCTTT. Protein sequence: CALWEVKLLRKLF.

The rearrangement links TRGV3 to TRGJ1 or TRGJ2. CDR1 VTNTFY and CDR2 YDVSTARD come from the germline V gene (reference sequence). This CDR3 region has 14 residues. V was clipped by 5 bases and J by 0 bases; unmatched bases: 7. Written as DNA, the CDR3 is TGTGCCACCTGGGGACCGGGGAATTATTATAAGAAACTCTTT. It encodes CATWGPGNYYKKLF.

By sample fraction, this clone is hyperexpanded. The chain links TRGV3 to TRGJ1 or TRGJ2. Per the germline V gene, CDR1 is VTNTFY and CDR2 is YDVSTARD (reference sequence). The CDR3 totals 12 residues. V lost 4 bases to trimming and J lost 5 bases; unmatched junction nucleotides: 5. This CDR3 is CATWEGDYKKLF. The DNA for the CDR3 is TGTGCCACCTGGGAAGGGGATTATAAGAAACTCTTT.

The chain combines TRGV4 with TRGJ1 or TRGJ2. From germline, CDR1 is EGSTGY and CDR2 YDSYTSSV. J gave up 8 bases and V 1 base, and 17 bases lay outside the gene matches. The length of the CDR3 is 16 residues. Here the CDR3 DNA reads TGTGCCACCTGGGATGGTGGGGCGTCAATTATTGATAAGAAACTCTTT. Protein: CATWDGGASIIDKKLF.

About this clone: A junction end diverges from the germline sequence, so it may reflect a read error. The chain joins TRGV10 to TRGJP1. TRGV10 is an open reading frame, and its role is uncertain. This CDR3 contains 17 residues. CDR3: CAAWGENGDVFGWFKIF. CDR3 bases: TGCGCTGCGTGGGGAGAAAATGGGGACGTTTTCGGTTGGTTCAAGATATTT.

The chain couples TRGV2 to TRGJ1 or TRGJ2. Looked up from germline, CDR1 is EGSNGY and CDR2 is YDSYNSKV. Trimming removed 0 bases from V and 8 bases from J; junction bases left unmatched: 7. The CDR3 is 13 residues long. This CDR3 is CATWDGRPNKKLF. CDR3 DNA sequence: TGTGCCACCTGGGACGGGCGGCCTAATAAGAAACTCTTT.

This clone was counted a few times. The chain couples TRGV9 to TRGJP1. This CDR3 region has 16 residues. Germline assignment: CDR1 GITISATS and CDR2 ISYDGTV (reference sequence). Trimming cost V 1 base and J 7 bases; bases outside gene matches: 12. DNA for the CDR3: TGTGCCTTGTGGGAGGTACTTTTACCACTTGGTTGGTTCAAGATATTT. It yields the protein CALWEVLLPLGWFKIF.

This clone is judged large (0.1 to 1%). The chain is built from TRGV8 and TRGJ1 or TRGJ2. The CDR3 has 14 amino acids. Trimming cost V 1 base and J 7 bases; bases outside gene matches: 10. CDR1 is VENAVY and CDR2 is YDSYNSRV in the germline V gene. This CDR3 is CATWDSPLEYKKLF. Written as DNA, the CDR3 is TGTGCCACCTGGGATAGTCCCTTGGAATATAAGAAACTCTTT.

This clone was observed a few times. The V call is TRGV8, the J call TRGJ1 or TRGJ2. In germline, CDR1 is VENAVY, CDR2 YDSYNSRV. The CDR3 sequence is 11 residues long. CDR3 sequence reads: CAPESYYKKLF. The CDR3, as DNA: TGTGCACCAGAATCTTATTATAAGAAACTCTTT.

With regard to this clone: Being one base from a much bigger clone, this may be a read error. The sample has other DNA sequences that encode this CDR3 too. The chain combines TRGV10 with TRGJP1. TRGV10 counts as an open reading frame of uncertain function. There are 14 residues in the CDR3. CDR3 bases: TGCGCTGCGTGGGAACCGCGAAACGGTTGGTTCAAGATATTT. It encodes CAAWEPRNGWFKIF.